A selection of T cell receptor beta chains follows, all from one sample in a study of blood T cell repertoires in COVID-19. Here immunoSEQ multiplex PCR was the method, and the copy in TCRdb shows in-frame clones only, minus some. The profile shows roughly 100,000 clones, around 83% of them singletons. The sample was peripheral blood. These receptors were collected from a woman of 80 years or more with acute or convalescent COVID-19. Each CDR3 is given with its conserved first and last residue. A D gene is named only where the DNA matches it firmly. Only some rows state a clone size, as once, few, many or a class for expanded clones.

clone_size	v_call	d_call	j_call	cdr3_nt	cdr3_aa
.	TRBV19	TRBD2	TRBJ2-2	TGTGCCAGTAATCTAGCGAGGCTAGCGGGAAATACCGGGGAGCTGTTTTTT	CASNLARLAGNTGELFF
.	TRBV5-1	.	TRBJ2-3	TGCGCCAGCAGCTTGTCGACAGATAGCACAGATACGCAGTATTTT	CASSLSTDSTDTQYF
.	TRBV18	TRBD1	TRBJ2-1	TGTGCCAGCTCACCACGGGACAGGGGGGGATACAATGAGCAGTTCTTC	CASSPRDRGGYNEQFF
.	TRBV28	.	TRBJ2-1	TGTGCCAGCAGTTCCCCAGGGGAGAGCTCCTACAATGAGCAGTTCTTC	CASSSPGESSYNEQFF
.	TRBV5-1	TRBD1	TRBJ2-3	TGCGCCAGCAGCGCCAGACAGGGGCTACGACCTAGCACAGATACGCAGTATTTT	CASSARQGLRPSTDTQYF
.	TRBV7-9	TRBD1	TRBJ2-2	TGTGCCAGCAGCCGTGACAGGGAGAACACCGGGGAGCTGTTTTTT	CASSRDRENTGELFF
.	TRBV7-2	TRBD2	TRBJ2-1	TGTGCCAGCAGCTTAGGACTAGCCTTAACCCCCTCCTACAATGAGCAGTTCTTC	CASSLGLALTPSYNEQFF
once	TRBV25-1	TRBD1	TRBJ2-3	TGTGCCAGCAGTGATGGTCGGACAGGGAGCACAGATACGCAGTATTTT	CASSDGRTGSTDTQYF
.	TRBV5-4	TRBD1	TRBJ1-1	TGTGCCAGCAGCTTTGGGATGGGACAGCAAAACACTGAAGCTTTCTTT	CASSFGMGQQNTEAFF
.	TRBV11-2	TRBD1	TRBJ2-3	TGTGCCAGCAGCTTATTTCTAACAGGGGGCACAGATACGCAGTATTTT	CASSLFLTGGTDTQYF
.	TRBV5-4	.	TRBJ2-1	TGTGCCAGCAGCTCCTTCAAGGGAGAATACAATGAGCAGTTCTTC	CASSSFKGEYNEQFF
.	TRBV18	TRBD1	TRBJ2-5	TGTGCCAGCTCCCCACGGACAGGGAATAACCAAGAGACCCAGTACTTC	CASSPRTGNNQETQYF
.	TRBV18	.	TRBJ2-7	TGTGCCAGCTCACCAGAAGACCGACCCACCGTCGGAGGGCAGTACTTC	CASSPEDRPTVGGQYF
.	TRBV29-1	TRBD2	TRBJ2-3	TGCAGCGTTGGGGAGGGTTCCGATACGCAGTATTTT	CSVGEGSDTQYF
.	TRBV19	.	TRBJ2-6	TGTGCCAGTAGCCTCCTGGGCCAGGGCGTCGTCCTGACTTTC	CASSLLGQGVVLTF
.	TRBV5-1	TRBD1	TRBJ1-3	TGCGCCAGCAGCTTGGGACAGGGAGAAGACACCATATATTTT	CASSLGQGEDTIYF
.	TRBV2	.	TRBJ2-1	TGTGCCAGCAGTGGGAGTAGCGGTAACTACAATGAGCAGTTCTTC	CASSGSSGNYNEQFF
.	TRBV5-4	TRBD1	TRBJ2-5	TGTGCCAGCAGCGCGACAGGGACGGAGACCCAGTACTTC	CASSATGTETQYF
few	TRBV18	TRBD1	TRBJ2-5	TGTGCCAGCTCACCCACAGGGGGCCCCGAGGAAGAGACCCAGTACTTC	CASSPTGGPEEETQYF
.	TRBV7-2	TRBD1	TRBJ1-6	TGTGCCAGCAGCCCGCGGACAGGGACGAATAATTCACCCCTCCACTTT	CASSPRTGTNNSPLHF
.	TRBV7-9	TRBD1	TRBJ1-1	TGTGCCAGCAGCCCCGGGACAGGGAAAAGCGCTGAAGCTTTCTTT	CASSPGTGKSAEAFF
.	TRBV6-5	.	TRBJ2-6	TGTGCCAGCAACCTTGTAACCGGGGGGGCCAACGTCCTGACTTTC	CASNLVTGGANVLTF
.	TRBV5-1	.	TRBJ1-1	TGCGCCAGCAGCTTGAAGGACCCCAGGGGCACTGAAGCTTTCTTT	CASSLKDPRGTEAFF
.	TRBV7-2	.	TRBJ2-1	TGTGCCAGCAGCGTCGGGACCTACAATGAGCAGTTCTTC	CASSVGTYNEQFF
.	TRBV19	.	TRBJ2-7	TGTGCCAGTAGCCCCCCCGGTATACGCGAGCAGTACTTC	CASSPPGIREQYF
.	TRBV27	TRBD2	TRBJ2-1	TGTGCCAGCTCTCCTAGCGGGGTCGATGGGGAACAGTTCTTC	CASSPSGVDGEQFF
.	TRBV10-3	TRBD2	TRBJ2-3	TGTGCCATCAGTGAGTCGCTAGCGGGGGGAGAAGATACGCAGTATTTT	CAISESLAGGEDTQYF
.	TRBV5-5	TRBD1	TRBJ1-4	TGTGCCAGCAGCTCCCCGACAGGGGTTGGGGAAAAACTGTTTTTT	CASSSPTGVGEKLFF
.	TRBV2	.	TRBJ2-7	TGTGCCAGCGGACTTACCTACGAGCAGTACTTC	CASGLTYEQYF
.	TRBV2	.	TRBJ2-7	TGTGCCAGCAGGTCTAGCGCGGCCGAGCAGTACTTC	CASRSSAAEQYF
.	TRBV11-3	TRBD1	TRBJ2-2	TGTGCCAGCAGCCGGGGACAGAGCCTTACCGGGGAGCTGTTTTTT	CASSRGQSLTGELFF
.	TRBV29-1	TRBD2	TRBJ2-1	TGCAGCGTTGGGACTAGCGGGAGGGGTTTTGCCTACAATGAGCAGTTCTTC	CSVGTSGRGFAYNEQFF
once	TRBV21-1	.	TRBJ2-1	TGTGCCAGCAGCAAATCCGGACTAGCGGGAGGTTGGTCCTACAATGAGCAGTTCTTC	CASSKSGLAGGWSYNEQFF
once	TRBV12-3/TRBV12-4	TRBD2	TRBJ2-5	TGTGCCAGCAGGGGACTAGTGGCCGAGACCCAGTACTTC	CASRGLVAETQYF
.	TRBV9	TRBD1	TRBJ1-1	TGTGCCAGCAGCGTAGTCACCCCGACAGGGAGTACCTCTGAAGCTTTCTTT	CASSVVTPTGSTSEAFF
.	TRBV5-1	TRBD2	TRBJ2-3	TGCGCCAGCAGCTTGGCGTCTAGCGGAACAGATACGCAGTATTTT	CASSLASSGTDTQYF
.	TRBV5-1	TRBD1	TRBJ2-2	TGCGCCAGCAGCGCCCTGGACAGGGTAGCCGGGGAGCTGTTTTTT	CASSALDRVAGELFF
.	TRBV5-1	TRBD1	TRBJ1-1	TGCGCCAGCAGCTCGGACCCCGGGACAGGGAACACTGAAGCTTTCTTT	CASSSDPGTGNTEAFF
.	TRBV5-4	.	TRBJ1-1	TGTGCCAGCAGCGAAGACAGTGCTGAAGCTTTCTTT	CASSEDSAEAFF
.	TRBV3-1/TRBV3-2	.	TRBJ1-6	TGTGCCAGCAGCCAAGATTGGCCGACAGAGGTAAACTCACCCCTCCACTTT	CASSQDWPTEVNSPLHF